This T cell receptor (beta chain) was obtained from a study of T-cell memory formation after mild COVID-19. Using its own MiXCR run on the 5' RACE reads, TCRdb lists one record per CDR3 protein. The sample yields approximately 180,000 distinct CDR3 sequences, 16% seen once. The trim removed 3 bases at V and 1 base at J, leaving 6 bases unmatched. This CDR3 is 15 amino acids long. The germline gives CDR1 SGHRS, CDR2 YFSETQ. The specimen sequenced was PBMCs or a T cell subset sorted from them (not recorded which). The TCR was taken from an adult woman who had mild COVID-19 (a few samples of this study predate the infection). Cell type and time point are not known. This sequence joins TRBV5-1 and TRBJ2-7; 8 bases fit TRBD1. The CDR3 region has the DNA TGCGCCAGCAGCTCTGGACAGGGCCTTTCCTACGAGCAGTACTTC. This encodes CASSSGQGLSYEQYF.